This T cell receptor beta chain was captured by sequencing in a study of T-cell memory formation after mild COVID-19. CDR1 and CDR2 from the germline V gene are SGHTA and FQGNSA. V lost 6 bases and J lost 11, with 20 bases in between. This CDR3 has 14 residues. A word on this clonotype: Its target is not known.

Each CDR3 protein is one row after TCRdb ran MiXCR on the 5' RACE reads. Here the sample spans 450,000 to 650,000 distinct CDR3 sequences, 20% to 25% being singletons. Whole-study findings and limits: Prior to infection, memory already included some responding clones, suggesting cross-reactive memory joined. Clones that got smaller from day 15 to 85 had even CD4/CD8, while clones growing later tipped toward CD4+. CM and EM subsets held most contracting CD4+ clones; EMRA held CD8+ ones.

This sequence joins TRBV7-2 and TRBJ1-5; possibly TRBD1 for D (5 bases). The receptor was derived from an adult woman who had mild COVID-19 (a few samples of this study predate the infection). Cell type and time point are not known. Source material: PBMCs or a T cell subset sorted from them (not recorded which). The chain's CDR3 is CASSFDRTNRAQHF. The DNA of the CDR3 is TGTGCCAGCAGTTTCGACAGAACCAATCGGGCCCAGCATTTT.